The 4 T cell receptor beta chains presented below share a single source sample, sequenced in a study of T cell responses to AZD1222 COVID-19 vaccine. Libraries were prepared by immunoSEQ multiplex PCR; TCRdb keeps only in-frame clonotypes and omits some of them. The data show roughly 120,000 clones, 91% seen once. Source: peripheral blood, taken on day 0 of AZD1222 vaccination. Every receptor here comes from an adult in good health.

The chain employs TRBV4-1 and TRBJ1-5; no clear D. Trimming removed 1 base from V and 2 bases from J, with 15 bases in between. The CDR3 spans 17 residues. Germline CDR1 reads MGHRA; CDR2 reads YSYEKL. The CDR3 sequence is CASSQGSLGLGNQPQHF. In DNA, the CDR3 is TGCGCCAGCAGCCAAGGAAGTTTAGGGTTGGGCAATCAGCCCCAGCATTTT.

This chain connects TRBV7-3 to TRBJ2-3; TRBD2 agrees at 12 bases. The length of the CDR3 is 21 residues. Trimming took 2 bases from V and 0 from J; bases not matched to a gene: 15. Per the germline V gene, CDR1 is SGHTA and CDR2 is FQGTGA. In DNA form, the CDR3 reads TGTGCCAGCAGCTTACTGACTAGCGGGAGACCTGGGCCTAATAGCACAGATACGCAGTATTTT. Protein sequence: CASSLLTSGRPGPNSTDTQYF.

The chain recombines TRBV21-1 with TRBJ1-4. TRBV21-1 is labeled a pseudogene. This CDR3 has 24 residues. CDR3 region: CASSKKRGAVIRAGGRSGNEKLFF. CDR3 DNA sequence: TGTGCCAGCAGCAAAAAAAGGGGGGCGGTGATTAGAGCGGGCGGTCGTTCTGGTAATGAAAAACTGTTTTTT.

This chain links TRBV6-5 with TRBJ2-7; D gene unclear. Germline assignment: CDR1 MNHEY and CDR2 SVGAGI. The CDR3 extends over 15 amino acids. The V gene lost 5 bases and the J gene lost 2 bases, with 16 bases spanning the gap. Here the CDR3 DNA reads TGTGCCAGCAGTAATACCCGCCGATCTGCCTACGAGCAGTACTTC. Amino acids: CASSNTRRSAYEQYF.